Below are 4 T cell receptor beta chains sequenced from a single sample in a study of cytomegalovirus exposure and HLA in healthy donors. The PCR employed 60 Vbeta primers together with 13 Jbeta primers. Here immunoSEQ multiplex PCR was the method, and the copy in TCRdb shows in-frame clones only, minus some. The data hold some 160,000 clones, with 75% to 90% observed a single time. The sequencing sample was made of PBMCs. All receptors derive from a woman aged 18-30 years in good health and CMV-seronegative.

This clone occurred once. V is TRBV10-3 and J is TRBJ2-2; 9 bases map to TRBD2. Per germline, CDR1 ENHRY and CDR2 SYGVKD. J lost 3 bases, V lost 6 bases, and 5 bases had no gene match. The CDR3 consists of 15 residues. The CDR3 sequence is CAIRGTSMDTGELFF. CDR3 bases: TGTGCCATCAGGGGGACTAGCATGGACACCGGGGAGCTGTTTTTT.

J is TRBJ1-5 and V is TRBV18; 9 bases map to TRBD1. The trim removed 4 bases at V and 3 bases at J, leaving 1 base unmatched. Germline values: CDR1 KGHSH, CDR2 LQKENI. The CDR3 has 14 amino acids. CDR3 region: CASSRTGANQPQHF. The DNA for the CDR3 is TGTGCCAGCTCACGGACAGGGGCCAATCAGCCCCAGCATTTT.

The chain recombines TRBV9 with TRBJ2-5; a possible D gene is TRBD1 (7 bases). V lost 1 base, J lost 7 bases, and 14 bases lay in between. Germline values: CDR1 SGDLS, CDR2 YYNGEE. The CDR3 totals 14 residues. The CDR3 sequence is CASSVTGTAGTQYF. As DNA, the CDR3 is TGTGCCAGCAGCGTAACCGGGACAGCGGGGACCCAGTACTTC.

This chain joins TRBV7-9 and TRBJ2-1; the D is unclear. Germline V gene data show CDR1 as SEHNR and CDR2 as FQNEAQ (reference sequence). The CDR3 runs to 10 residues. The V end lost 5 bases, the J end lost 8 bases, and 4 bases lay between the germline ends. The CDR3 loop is CASSPDEQFF. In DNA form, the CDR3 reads TGTGCCAGCAGCCCAGATGAGCAGTTCTTC.